This T cell receptor beta chain was retrieved from a study of T cell responses to AZD1222 COVID-19 vaccine. Study-wide points: A rise in Spike-specific TCR breadth and depth followed two AZD1222 doses. Baseline antibody screening turned up just six or seven seropositive AZD1222 recipients. The CD4 TCRs associated with vaccination extended across spike and predominated at 160-218 and 743-854. White British people made up most donors, females outnumbered males, and clonal diversity was possibly underestimated.

Germline V CDR1 and CDR2: LNHDA, SQIVND (reference sequence). This CDR3 spans 12 amino acids. V was clipped by 5 bases and J by 3 bases, with 8 bases between them. A word on this clone: Its matching antigen is unknown.

Repertoires were generated with immunoSEQ multiplex PCR, while TCRdb's copy carries only in-frame clones and drops some. Of roughly 100,000 clones listed, more than 85% were seen once; the top ten hold 5%. This chain joins TRBV19 and TRBJ2-7; D is undetermined. The receptor was derived from an adult in good health. Sequenced here: peripheral blood, sampled on day 0 of AZD1222 vaccination. CDR3 residues: CASSAPSYEQYF. The CDR3 DNA sequence: TGTGCCAGTAGTGCCCCCAGCTACGAGCAGTACTTC.